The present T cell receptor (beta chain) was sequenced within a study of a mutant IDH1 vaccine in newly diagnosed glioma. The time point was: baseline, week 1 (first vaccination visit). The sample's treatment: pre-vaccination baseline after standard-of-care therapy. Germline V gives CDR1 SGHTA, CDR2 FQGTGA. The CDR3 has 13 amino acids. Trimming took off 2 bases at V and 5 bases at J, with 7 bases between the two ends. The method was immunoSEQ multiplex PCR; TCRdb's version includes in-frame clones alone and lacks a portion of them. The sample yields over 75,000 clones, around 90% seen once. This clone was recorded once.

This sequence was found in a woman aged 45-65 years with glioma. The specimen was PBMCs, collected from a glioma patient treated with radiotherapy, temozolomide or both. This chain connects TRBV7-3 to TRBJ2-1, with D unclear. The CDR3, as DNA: TGTGCCAGCAGCTTAGCCAGCAACAATGAGCAGTTCTTC. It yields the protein CASSLASNNEQFF.